This T cell receptor beta chain was recorded in a study of T cells in women clearing cervical HPV infection. Produced via immunoSEQ multiplex PCR; TCRdb's table is partial and in-frame only. The sample includes under 35,000 clones. Study-level results: Timing of associations relative to infection is unclear; T-cell subsets were not isolated.

As to this clone: Antigen: not known. Sequencing ends 3 residues short of the CDR3 end; the germline J gene provides the rest.

The CDR3 covers 14 residues. Trimming stripped 7 bases from V and 6 bases from J, with 18 bases between. CDR1 SGHRS and CDR2 YFSETQ come from the germline V gene. This sequence originates from a woman between 18 and 70 years old with a cervical HPV16 infection that either progressed to CIN3+ or cleared (not recorded which). The genes are TRBV5-1 and TRBJ2-3; TRBD2 might be the D (6 bases). Sequences were obtained from blood buffy coat. The CDR3 region is CASALSGQGDTQYF. Partial CDR3 DNA: TGCGCCAGCGCCCTTAGCGGTCAGGGCGATACG.